The present T cell receptor beta chain was sequenced within a study of breast tumors, draining lymph nodes, adjacent tissues. Breast cancer patients provided tissue from their axillary draining lymph nodes. Germline CDR1 reads SGHVS; CDR2 reads FNYEAQ. This CDR3 region has 15 residues. V was shortened by 5 bases and J by 8 bases, with 21 bases between the two germline ends. TCRdb re-called the multiplex PCR reads with MiXCR, one entry per CDR3 protein. The sample yields approximately 180,000 distinct CDR3 sequences, more than 25% seen once. This clonotype was seen repeatedly, ten times or more. The target antigen is unknown. Whole-study results and caveats: Compared with basal-like, luminal-like tumors shared significantly more repertoire with nontumor tissue. Tumors had less TCR diversity than lymph nodes, more than nontumor tissue.

This TCR came from a female donor with breast cancer. Some clones in this sample may be carry-over from other donors' samples. The rearrangement links TRBV7-6 to TRBJ1-2, with D possibly being TRBD1 (6 bases). Input material: axillary lymph node tissue. CDR3 nucleotide sequence: TGTGCCAGCAGCGGCTCGGTTCGGGGGCCGGGAGGCTACACCTTC. This encodes CASSGSVRGPGGYTF.